Presented here are 15 T cell receptor beta chains from one specimen sequenced in a study of shared clonotypes between healthy human individuals. Clones were read by immunoSEQ multiplex PCR, and TCRdb kept only the in-frame ones, dropping some. The data show 1.6 million or so clones, with around 98.5% seen just once and over 0.3% held by the top ten. Sequencing was performed on naive CD4+ T cells sorted from blood. Subset: CD45RA+ positively selected. These receptors all come from a man aged 25 to 40 in good health.

The table lists this clone with a count of one. The chain's CDR3 is CASSFSGEQFF. The CDR3 DNA is TGTGCCAGCAGCTTTTCCGGGGAGCAGTTCTTC. This chain joins TRBV7-8 and TRBJ2-1, with D unresolved. Germline values: CDR1 SGHVS, CDR2 FQNEAQ. This CDR3 is 11 amino acids long. V was pared by 3 bases and J by 10 bases, with 7 bases between.

CDR3 sequence (DNA): TGCGCCAGCAGTGATTGGGCGGGAGTATCTACCGAGCAGTACTTC. Its protein product is CASSDWAGVSTEQYF. The V gene is TRBV10-2, the J gene TRBJ2-7; 7 bases map to TRBD2. The CDR3 contains 15 residues. Germline CDR1 is WSHSY and CDR2 is SAAADI. With V trimmed by 3 bases and J by 6 bases, 11 bases remained unmatched.

The rearrangement uses TRBV4-1 and TRBJ1-5, with a tentative D call TRBD1 (6 bases). Trimming left V 2 bases short and J 5 bases short, with 10 bases between. Per germline, CDR1 MGHRA and CDR2 YSYEKL. The CDR3 spans 14 residues. The chain's CDR3 is CASSQTGIDQPQHF. CDR3 sequence (DNA): TGCGCCAGCAGCCAAACAGGGATTGATCAGCCCCAGCATTTT.

This chain uses TRBV5-1 with TRBJ2-1; TRBD2 matches 13 bases. Per the germline V gene, CDR1 is SGHRS and CDR2 is YFSETQ. Trimming removed 2 bases from V and 0 bases from J; junction bases left unmatched: 5. CDR3 length: 18 residues. Here the CDR3 reads CASSFGLAGAPSYNEQFF. The CDR3 region has the DNA TGCGCCAGCAGCTTCGGACTAGCGGGAGCTCCCTCCTACAATGAGCAGTTCTTC.

The chain employs TRBV5-4 and TRBJ2-5; either TRBD1 or TRBD2 may supply D (6 bases each). This CDR3 is 15 amino acids long. CDR1 and CDR2 (germline): SGHNT, YYREEE (reference sequence). The germline V and J ends were trimmed by 9 bases and 5 bases, with 23 bases remaining between them. The CDR3 loop is CAIRAAVGGSETQYF. Here the CDR3 DNA reads TGTGCCATCCGAGCGGCGGTAGGGGGGAGTGAGACCCAGTACTTC.

This chain links TRBV19 with TRBJ2-1; no firm D call. V dropped 5 bases and J dropped 0 bases, with 20 bases sitting between them. The CDR3 spans 18 residues. CDR1 is LNHDA and CDR2 is SQIVND in the germline V gene (reference sequence). The CDR3 protein is CASSPEIVWLSSYNEQFF. For the CDR3, the DNA is TGTGCCAGTAGTCCCGAAATCGTGTGGTTAAGCTCCTACAATGAGCAGTTCTTC. The full variable domain, in which reference TRBV19 and TRBJ2-1 provide the parts outside the CDR3, is DGGITQSPKYLFRKEGQNVTLSCEQNLNHDAMYWYRQDPGQGLRLIYYSQIVNDFQKGDIAEGYSVSREKKESFPLTVTSAQKNPTAFYLCASSPEIVWLSSYNEQFFGPGTRLTVL.

The sample holds one count of this clone. The chain employs TRBV15 and TRBJ2-7, with D perhaps matching TRBD2 (5 bases). The V and J ends lost 1 base and 3 bases respectively, with 7 bases between them. The germline gives CDR1 LNHNV, CDR2 YYDKDF (reference sequence). The CDR3 contains 13 residues. The CDR3: CATSRGERYEQYF. CDR3 in DNA: TGTGCCACCAGCAGAGGGGAGCGCTACGAGCAGTACTTC.

The chain carries TRBV13 and TRBJ1-1; D remains ambiguous. CDR3 length: 15 amino acids. The germline gives CDR1 PRHDT, CDR2 FYEKMQ (reference sequence). Deletions cut 3 bases from V and 4 bases from J, with 15 bases between. CDR3 residues: CASSFRALEGTEAFF. CDR3 DNA: TGTGCCAGCAGCTTCCGGGCATTAGAAGGCACTGAAGCTTTCTTT.

The chain has TRBV14 and TRBJ2-7; D unclear. Germline V gene data show CDR1 as SGHDN and CDR2 as FVKESK. V lost 6 bases to trimming and J lost 3 bases, with 9 bases between them. This CDR3 comprises 12 residues. CDR3 DNA sequence: TGTGCCAGCAGGGGTTTCGGCTACGAGCAGTACTTC. This translates into CASRGFGYEQYF.

This chain uses TRBV19 with TRBJ2-3; 10 bases are a match to TRBD2. The length of the CDR3 is 17 residues. Losses at the gene ends were 5 bases for V and 2 bases for J; bases not matched to a gene: 10. Germline CDR1 reads LNHDA; CDR2 reads SQIVND (reference sequence). CDR3 sequence reads: CASSGSGRARLTDTQYF. The CDR3 DNA reads TGTGCCAGTAGTGGGAGCGGGAGGGCCCGTCTCACAGATACGCAGTATTTT.

The V call is TRBV29-1, the J call TRBJ1-2; 7 bases fit TRBD1. The CDR3 contains 12 residues. In germline, CDR1 is SQVTM, CDR2 ANQGSEA. Unmatched junction bases numbered 2, after V lost 6 bases and J lost 1 base. Here the CDR3 DNA reads TGCAGCGTGGGGACAGTTAACTATGGCTACACCTTC. Its translation: CSVGTVNYGYTF. Complete variable domain (other parts from reference TRBV29-1 and TRBJ1-2): SAVISQKPSRDICQRGTSLTIQCQVDSQVTMMFWYRQQPGQSLTLIATANQGSEATYESGFVIDKFPISRPNLTFSTLTVSNMSPEDSSIYLCSVGTVNYGYTFGSGTRLTVV.

This rearrangement joins TRBV27 to TRBJ1-4; 10 bases agree with TRBD1. The V segment lost 6 bases and the J segment 7 bases; nucleotides outside the gene matches: 5. The length of the CDR3 is 14 residues. The germline V gene has CDR1 MNHEY and CDR2 SMNVEV (reference sequence). The CDR3 reads CASRTTGGSEKLFF. DNA of the CDR3: TGTGCCAGCAGGACGACAGGGGGCTCTGAAAAACTGTTTTTT.

The chain is built from TRBV7-9 and TRBJ2-1; 7 bases fit TRBD2. CDR3 length equals 16 residues. J was trimmed by 4 bases and V by 0 bases; bases with no gene match: 6. The germline V gene has CDR1 SEHNR and CDR2 FQNEAQ (reference sequence). The chain's CDR3 is CASSLALAETYNEQFF. In DNA form, the CDR3 reads TGTGCCAGCAGCTTAGCGCTAGCGGAGACTTACAATGAGCAGTTCTTC.

The chain is built from TRBV29-1 and TRBJ1-2, with 7 bases lining up with TRBD1. CDR3 length equals 13 residues. Germline V gene sequence: CDR1 SQVTM, CDR2 ANQGSEA. J gave up 8 bases and V 3 bases, and 9 bases lay outside the gene matches. CDR3 DNA sequence: TGCAGCGTTGATGAGTCCCCAGGGGGAGGCTACACCTTC. Amino acid sequence: CSVDESPGGGYTF.

The CDR3 loop is CASSLFLGTETQYF. In DNA form, the CDR3 reads TGTGCCAGCAGCTTATTTTTGGGCACGGAGACCCAGTACTTC. The V and J genes are TRBV7-2 and TRBJ2-5; D uncertain. The germline V and J ends were trimmed by 2 bases and 5 bases, with 12 bases remaining between them. CDR1 is SGHTA and CDR2 is FQGNSA in the germline V gene. The CDR3 is 14 amino acids.